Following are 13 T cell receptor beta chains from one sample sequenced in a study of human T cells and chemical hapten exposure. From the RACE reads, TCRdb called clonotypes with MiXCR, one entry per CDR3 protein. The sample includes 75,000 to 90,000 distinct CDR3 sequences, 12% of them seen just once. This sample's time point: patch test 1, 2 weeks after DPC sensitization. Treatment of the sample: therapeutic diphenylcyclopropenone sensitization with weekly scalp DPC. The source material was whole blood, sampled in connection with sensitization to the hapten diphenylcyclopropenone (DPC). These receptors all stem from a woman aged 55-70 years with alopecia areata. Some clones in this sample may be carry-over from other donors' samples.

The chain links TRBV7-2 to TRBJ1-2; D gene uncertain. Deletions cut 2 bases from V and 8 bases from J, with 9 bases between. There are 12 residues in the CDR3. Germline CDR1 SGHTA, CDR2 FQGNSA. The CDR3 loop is CASSLNRQGYTF. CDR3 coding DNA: TGTGCCAGCAGCTTAAACCGACAAGGCTACACCTTC.

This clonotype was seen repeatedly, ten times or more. Written as DNA, the CDR3 is TGCAGTGCTAGACTTTATAGCAATCAGCCCCAGCATTTT. Encoded protein: CSARLYSNQPQHF. This chain links TRBV20-1 with TRBJ1-5; unclear D gene. V was trimmed by 2 bases and J by 0 bases, leaving 5 bases between them. The CDR3 sequence is 13 residues long. Germline loops: CDR1 DFQATT, CDR2 SNEGSKA (reference sequence).

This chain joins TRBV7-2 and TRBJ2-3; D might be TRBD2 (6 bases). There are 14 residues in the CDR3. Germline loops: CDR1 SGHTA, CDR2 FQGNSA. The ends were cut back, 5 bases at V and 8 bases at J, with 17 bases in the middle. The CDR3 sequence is CASSPQRAGGTQYF. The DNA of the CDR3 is TGTGCCAGCAGCCCGCAGCGGGCCGGGGGTACGCAGTATTTT. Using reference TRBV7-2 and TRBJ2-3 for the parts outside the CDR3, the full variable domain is GAGVSQSPSNKVTEKGKDVELRCDPISGHTALYWYRQSLGQGLEFLIYFQGNSAPDKSGLPSDRFSAERTGGSVSTLTIQRTQQEDSAVYLCASSPQRAGGTQYFGPGTRLTVL.

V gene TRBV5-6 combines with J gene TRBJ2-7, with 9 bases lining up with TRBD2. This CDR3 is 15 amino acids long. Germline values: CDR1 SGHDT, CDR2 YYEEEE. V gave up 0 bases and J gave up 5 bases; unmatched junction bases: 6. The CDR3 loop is CASSLGASGDNEQYF. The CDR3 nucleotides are TGTGCCAGCAGCTTGGGGGCTAGCGGGGACAACGAGCAGTACTTC.

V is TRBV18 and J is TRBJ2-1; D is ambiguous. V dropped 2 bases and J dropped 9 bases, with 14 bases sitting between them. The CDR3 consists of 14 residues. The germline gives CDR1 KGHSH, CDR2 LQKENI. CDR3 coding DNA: TGTGCCAGCTCACCATACGAGCGCGGTGGTGAGCAGTTCTTC. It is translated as CASSPYERGGEQFF.

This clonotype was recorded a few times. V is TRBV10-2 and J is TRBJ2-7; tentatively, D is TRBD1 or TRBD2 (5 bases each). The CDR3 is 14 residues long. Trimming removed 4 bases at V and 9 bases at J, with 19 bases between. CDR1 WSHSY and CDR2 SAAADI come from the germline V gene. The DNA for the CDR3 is TGCGCCAGCAGTGGGGGGATCGGGGTCGGCGGGCAGTACTTC. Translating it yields CASSGGIGVGGQYF.

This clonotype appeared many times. CDR3 sequence reads: CASRLSGGRYEQYF. CDR3 sequence (DNA): TGTGCCAGCAGGTTATCCGGGGGACGCTACGAGCAGTACTTC. This chain uses TRBV12-3 or TRBV12-4 with TRBJ2-7, with a possible D match to TRBD2 (6 bases). CDR3 size: 14 residues. Trimming shortened V by 6 bases and J by 3 bases, and 15 bases separated the two germline ends.

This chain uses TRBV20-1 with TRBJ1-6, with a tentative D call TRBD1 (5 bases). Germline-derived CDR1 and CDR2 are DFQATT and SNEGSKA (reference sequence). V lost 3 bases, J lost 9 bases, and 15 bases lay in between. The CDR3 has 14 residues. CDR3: CSARMPGPGSPLHF. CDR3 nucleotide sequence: TGCAGTGCTAGGATGCCAGGGCCAGGTTCACCCCTCCACTTT.

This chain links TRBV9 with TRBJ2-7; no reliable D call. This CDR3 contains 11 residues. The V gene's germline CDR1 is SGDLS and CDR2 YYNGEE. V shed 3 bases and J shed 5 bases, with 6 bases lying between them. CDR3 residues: CASSEGNEQYF. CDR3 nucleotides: TGTGCCAGCAGCGAGGGAAACGAGCAGTACTTC.

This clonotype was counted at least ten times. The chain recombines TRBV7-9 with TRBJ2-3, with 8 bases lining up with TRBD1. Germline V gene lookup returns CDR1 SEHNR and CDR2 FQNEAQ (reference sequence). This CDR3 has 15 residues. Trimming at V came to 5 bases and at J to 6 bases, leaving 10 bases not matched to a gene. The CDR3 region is CASSPGQGRLDTQYF. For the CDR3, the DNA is TGTGCCAGCAGCCCCGGACAGGGACGTTTGGATACGCAGTATTTT.

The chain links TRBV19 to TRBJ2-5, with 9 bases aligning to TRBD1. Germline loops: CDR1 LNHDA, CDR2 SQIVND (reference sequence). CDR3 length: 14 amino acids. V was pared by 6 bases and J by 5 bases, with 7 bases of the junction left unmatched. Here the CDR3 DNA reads TGTGCCAGTAGCAACTCACAGGGGGCGGAGACCCAGTACTTC. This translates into CASSNSQGAETQYF.

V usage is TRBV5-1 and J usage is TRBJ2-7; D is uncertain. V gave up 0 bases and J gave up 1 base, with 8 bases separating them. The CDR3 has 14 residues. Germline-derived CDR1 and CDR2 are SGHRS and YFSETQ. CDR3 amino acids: CASSLGLPSYEQYF. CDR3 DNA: TGCGCCAGCAGCTTGGGACTGCCTTCCTACGAGCAGTACTTC.

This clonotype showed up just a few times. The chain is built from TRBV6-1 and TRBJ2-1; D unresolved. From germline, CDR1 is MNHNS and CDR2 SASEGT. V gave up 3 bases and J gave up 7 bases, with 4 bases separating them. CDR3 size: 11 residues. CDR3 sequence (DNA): TGTGCCAGCAGTGATCGGAATGAGCAGTTCTTC. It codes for CASSDRNEQFF.